These T cell receptor beta chains were read from a single sample in a study of blood T cell repertoires in COVID-19. The assay was immunoSEQ multiplex PCR, and TCRdb's table has in-frame clones only and misses some. The top ten hold 4% of the sample, which has 310,000 or so clones, around nine tenths seen once. The sample taken for sequencing was peripheral blood. The receptor source for this set is a woman in her forties or fifties with active or convalescent COVID-19. CDR3s include the opening cysteine and the closing phenylalanine or tryptophan. Fields, in order: J gene, V gene, CDR3 protein.

j_gene: TRBJ1-2
v_gene: TRBV30
CDR3aa: CAWTRLGVDGYTF

j_gene: TRBJ1-5
v_gene: TRBV19
CDR3aa: CASSSPGQGRNNQPQHF

j_gene: TRBJ1-6
v_gene: TRBV25-1
CDR3aa: CASSQADSPLHF

j_gene: TRBJ1-5
v_gene: TRBV18
CDR3aa: CASSIDRFQTQHF

j_gene: TRBJ2-7
v_gene: TRBV29-1
CDR3aa: CSVEAGGEQYF

j_gene: TRBJ1-1
v_gene: TRBV19
CDR3aa: CASWAGATLKNTEAFF

j_gene: TRBJ2-3
v_gene: TRBV30
CDR3aa: CAWRGRGGHTDTQYF

j_gene: TRBJ2-1
v_gene: TRBV7-8
CDR3aa: CASSLVVRGGYNEQFF

j_gene: TRBJ1-5
v_gene: TRBV30
CDR3aa: CAWSKQGNQPQHF

j_gene: TRBJ2-3
v_gene: TRBV7-6
CDR3aa: CASSPGSFTDTQYF

j_gene: TRBJ2-5
v_gene: TRBV7-3
CDR3aa: CASSLMATGGGETQYF